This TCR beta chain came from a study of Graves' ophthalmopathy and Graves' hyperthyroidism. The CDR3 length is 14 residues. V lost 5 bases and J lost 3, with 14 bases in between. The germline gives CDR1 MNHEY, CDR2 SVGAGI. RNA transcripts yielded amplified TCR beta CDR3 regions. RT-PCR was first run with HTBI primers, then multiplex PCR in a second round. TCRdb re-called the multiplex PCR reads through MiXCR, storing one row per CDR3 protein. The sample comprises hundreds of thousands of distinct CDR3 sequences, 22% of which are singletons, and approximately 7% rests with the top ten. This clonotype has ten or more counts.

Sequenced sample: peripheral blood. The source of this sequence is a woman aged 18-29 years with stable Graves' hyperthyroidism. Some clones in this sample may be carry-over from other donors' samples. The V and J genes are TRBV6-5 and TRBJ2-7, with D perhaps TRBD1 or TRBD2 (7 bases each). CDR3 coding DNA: TGTGCCAGCAGTCCAGGGGGGGGCATCTACGAGCAGTACTTC. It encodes CASSPGGGIYEQYF.